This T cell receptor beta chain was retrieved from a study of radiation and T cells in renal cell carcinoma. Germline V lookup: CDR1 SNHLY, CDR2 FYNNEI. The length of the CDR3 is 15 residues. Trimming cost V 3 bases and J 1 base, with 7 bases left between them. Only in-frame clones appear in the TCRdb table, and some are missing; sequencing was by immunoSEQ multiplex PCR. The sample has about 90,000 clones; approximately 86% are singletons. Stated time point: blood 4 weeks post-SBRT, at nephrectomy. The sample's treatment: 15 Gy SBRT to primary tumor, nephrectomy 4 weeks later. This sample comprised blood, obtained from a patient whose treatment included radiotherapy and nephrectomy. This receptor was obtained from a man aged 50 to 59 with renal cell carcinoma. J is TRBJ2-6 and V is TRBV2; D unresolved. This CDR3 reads CASSELGSGANVLTF. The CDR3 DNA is TGTGCCAGCAGTGAGTTGGGTTCTGGGGCCAACGTCCTGACTTTC.